This T cell receptor (beta chain) is from a study of control samples from healthy donors and cancer patients. Sequencing used immunoSEQ multiplex PCR; TCRdb keeps in-frame clones, though not all of them. The sample holds more than 95,000 clones; approximately 92% are singletons and the top ten take 0.55% to 0.65%. The sequenced sample consisted of PBMCs. The receptor was derived from a man at least 80 years old with head and neck cancer.

CDR3 region: CASSVSRVNTEAFF. The CDR3 DNA reads as TGTGCCAGCAGTGTCTCCCGGGTGAACACTGAAGCTTTCTTT. The chain uses TRBV25-1 and TRBJ1-1; no clear D gene. The V end was cut by 4 bases, the J end by 0 bases, with 9 bases between. The CDR3 consists of 14 residues. CDR1 and CDR2 from the germline V gene are MGHDK and SYGVNS.